Below, 14 T cell receptor beta chains from the same sample are listed, as sequenced in a study of blood T cell repertoires in COVID-19. Profiling relied on immunoSEQ multiplex PCR, and the TCRdb table lists in-frame clones only, not all of them. The sample carries about 150,000 clones, almost 85% recorded once. Sequencing was done on a sample of peripheral blood. These receptors all stem from a human donor with acute or convalescent COVID-19. The donor label of this sample is uncertain.

This chain uses TRBV10-3 with TRBJ1-6; the D gene is possibly TRBD1 (6 bases). The germline V gene has CDR1 ENHRY and CDR2 SYGVKD. Trimming took 10 bases from V and 6 from J, leaving 16 bases between them. This CDR3 comprises 14 residues. The CDR3 reads CATKRGPGNSPLHF. DNA for the CDR3: TGTGCCACCAAGCGGGGGCCGGGTAATTCACCCCTCCACTTT.

CDR3 in amino acids: CASSPGHYEQYF. In DNA form, the CDR3 reads TGCGCCAGCAGCCCCGGACACTACGAGCAGTACTTC. The chain couples TRBV5-1 to TRBJ2-7; a possible D gene is TRBD1 (5 bases). The CDR3 loop spans 12 amino acids. The V end was cut by 4 bases, the J end by 3 bases, with 8 bases between. The V gene's germline CDR1 is SGHRS and CDR2 YFSETQ.

The V call is TRBV7-3, the J call TRBJ2-2; 8 positions agree with TRBD1. Germline lookup yields CDR1 SGHTA and CDR2 FQGTGA. J lost 4 bases, V lost 1 base, and 8 bases had no gene match. The CDR3 runs 17 residues. The chain's CDR3 is CASSLNGQGAGTGELFF. The CDR3 DNA is TGTGCCAGCAGCTTAAACGGCCAGGGGGCAGGCACCGGGGAGCTGTTTTTT.

The gene calls are TRBV30 and TRBJ2-2, with 7 nucleotides matching TRBD2. Trimming at V came to 5 bases and at J to 6 bases, leaving 12 bases not matched to a gene. The germline V gene has CDR1 GTSNPN and CDR2 SVGIG (reference sequence). The CDR3 is 15 amino acids. The CDR3 DNA sequence: TGTGCCTGGGGGGAGGGCACCCGGAGGGCCGGGGAGCTGTTTTTT. It specifies CAWGEGTRRAGELFF.

The chain couples TRBV2 to TRBJ1-5; D is possibly TRBD1 (6 bases). In germline, CDR1 is SNHLY, CDR2 FYNNEI. The length of the CDR3 is 14 residues. The ends were cut back, 6 bases at V and 0 bases at J, with 9 bases in the middle. The CDR3 reads CASRDRNSNQPQHF. The CDR3 region has the DNA TGTGCCAGCAGGGACAGAAATAGCAATCAGCCCCAGCATTTT. The full variable domain, with the rest looked up from reference TRBV2 and TRBJ1-5, is EPEVTQTPSHQVTQMGQEVILRCVPISNHLYFYWYRQILGQKVEFLVSFYNNEISEKSEIFDDQFSVERPDGSNFTLKIRSTKLEDSAMYFCASRDRNSNQPQHFGDGTRLSIL.

J is TRBJ2-7 and V is TRBV10-3; D not certain. CDR3 length: 15 amino acids. From germline, CDR1 is ENHRY and CDR2 SYGVKD. The V end lost 1 base, the J end lost 0 bases, and 10 bases lay between the germline ends. CDR3 nucleotides: TGTGCCATCAGTGAGTACTCGTCCCCCTCCTACGAGCAGTACTTC. Translated, it gives CAISEYSSPSYEQYF.

This sequence joins TRBV19 and TRBJ1-2; D call uncertain. Germline lookup yields CDR1 LNHDA and CDR2 SQIVND (reference sequence). Trimming cost V 6 bases and J 1 base, with 15 bases left between them. This CDR3 has 15 residues. This CDR3 reads CASRTSDFNNYGYTF. The CDR3 DNA reads TGTGCCAGTAGGACCAGCGACTTTAATAACTATGGCTACACCTTC.

The CDR3 spells CSVNTQGAGELFF. DNA of the CDR3: TGCAGCGTAAATACACAGGGTGCCGGGGAGCTGTTTTTT. The genes are TRBV29-1 and TRBJ2-2; TRBD1 might be the D (6 bases). Germline V gene lookup returns CDR1 SQVTM and CDR2 ANQGSEA. There are 13 residues in the CDR3. V was trimmed by 6 bases and J by 6 bases, leaving 14 bases between them.

The chain combines TRBV10-3 with TRBJ2-3; 13 bases map to TRBD2. The CDR3 consists of 14 residues. Germline CDR1 reads ENHRY; CDR2 reads SYGVKD. The trim removed 8 bases at V and 3 bases at J, leaving 2 bases unmatched. The CDR3 DNA is TGTGCCATCCTGGGACTAGCGGGAACAGATACGCAGTATTTT. Its translation is CAILGLAGTDTQYF.

This clone was seen only once. V and J are TRBV9 and TRBJ1-1, with D unclear. V lost 0 bases to trimming and J lost 5 bases, with 5 bases between them. The CDR3 loop spans 12 amino acids. CDR1 SGDLS and CDR2 YYNGEE come from the germline V gene. DNA of the CDR3: TGTGCCAGCAGCGTAGAACATACTGAAGCTTTCTTT. Its protein is CASSVEHTEAFF.

This rearrangement joins TRBV7-9 to TRBJ2-7; D might be TRBD1 (6 bases). Germline V gene data show CDR1 as SEHNR and CDR2 as FQNEAQ (reference sequence). Between the trimmed V and J ends, which lost 5 bases and 3 bases, there was a span of 14 bases. This CDR3 is built from 14 residues. The CDR3 region is CASSQGTVYYEQYF. The DNA of the CDR3 is TGTGCCAGCAGCCAGGGGACGGTGTACTACGAGCAGTACTTC.

The gene calls are TRBV7-9 and TRBJ2-5, with D maybe TRBD2 (5 bases). This CDR3 region has 15 residues. V gave up 5 bases and J gave up 3 bases, with 16 bases separating them. Per the germline V gene, CDR1 is SEHNR and CDR2 is FQNEAQ (reference sequence). The CDR3 region is CASSPEGGREETQYF. DNA for the CDR3: TGTGCCAGCAGCCCCGAGGGCGGTAGGGAAGAGACCCAGTACTTC.

The gene calls are TRBV9 and TRBJ1-4; 7 bases fit TRBD1. The CDR3 is made up of 15 amino acids. The trim removed 4 bases at V and 8 bases at J, leaving 11 bases unmatched. Germline CDR1 SGDLS, CDR2 YYNGEE. The CDR3 DNA is TGTGCCAGCAGCCAGGGGGACATATGGGGAGAAAAACTGTTTTTT. Translated, it gives CASSQGDIWGEKLFF.

To note about this clone: Germline is not matched at one junction end, which may reflect a read error. The CDR3 sequence is CSVTTAGGTHYGYTF. CDR3 sequence (DNA): TGCAGCGTTACCACTGCGGGAGGTACCCACTACGGCTACACCTTC. The gene calls are TRBV29-1 and TRBJ1-2, with no clear D. Per the germline V gene, CDR1 is SQVTM and CDR2 is ANQGSEA. This CDR3 is 15 amino acids long. The full variable domain, its missing parts supplied by reference TRBV29-1 and TRBJ1-2, is SAVISQKPSRDICQRGTSLTIQCQVDSQVTMMFWYRQQPGQSLTLIATANQGSEATYESGFVIDKFPISRPNLTFSTLTVSNMSPEDSSIYLCSVTTAGGTHYGYTFGSGTRLTVV.